The rows below give T cell receptor beta chains drawn from one sample of a study of T cells after yellow fever vaccination. TCRdb re-analysed the 5' RACE reads in MiXCR, keeping a single row per CDR3 protein. The sample includes under 700,000 distinct CDR3 sequences, approximately 16% of them seen just once. The sample consisted of PBMCs, taken 5 days after the first yellow fever vaccination. These receptor sequences come from a man aged 18 to 30 who received the YFV17D yellow fever vaccine. CDR3s include the opening cysteine and the closing phenylalanine or tryptophan. D genes are given only for firm matches. Where a row states a size, it is once, few, many or the class of an expanded clone; other rows omit it.

abundance | j_gene | d_gene | v_gene | CDR3nt | CDR3aa
- | TRBJ1-2 | TRBD1 | TRBV9 | TGTGCCAGCAGCGCGGGACAGGGCCTCGCGTATGGCTACACCTTC | CASSAGQGLAYGYTF
many | TRBJ2-1 | TRBD1 | TRBV6-5 | TGTGCCAGCAGTTACTCGTATCCACCGGGACAGGGAAACTACAATGAGCAGTTCTTC | CASSYSYPPGQGNYNEQFF
few | TRBJ2-1 | TRBD1 | TRBV27 | TGTGCCAGCAGTTCCGAAATCCGGGACAGGGAAAGGAATGAGCAGTTCTTC | CASSSEIRDRERNEQFF
- | TRBJ2-7 | - | TRBV5-6 | TGTGCCAGCAGCCCGACAGCTATTTACGAGCAGTACTTC | CASSPTAIYEQYF
many | TRBJ1-5 | - | TRBV6-4 | TGTGCCAGCAGTGACACGGGGGATCAGCCCCAGCATTTT | CASSDTGDQPQHF
- | TRBJ2-7 | - | TRBV5-1 | TGCGCCAGCAGCTGGACGCGGGACGCTAGTTACGAGCAGTACTTC | CASSWTRDASYEQYF
few | TRBJ2-3 | TRBD2 | TRBV7-9 | TGTGCCAGCGAGGCGGGGGGTGAAGATACGCAGTATTTT | CASEAGGEDTQYF
once | TRBJ1-3 | - | TRBV28 | TGTGCCAGCAGTTTACATAGTAAACGCGACAGGCCGTCACACACCATATATTTT | CASSLHSKRDRPSHTIYF
few | TRBJ2-5 | - | TRBV10-3 | TGTGCCATCAGTGAGCCGACTACCGCAATTGAGACCCAGTACTTC | CAISEPTTAIETQYF
- | TRBJ2-3 | - | TRBV14 | TGTGCCAGCAGCTCGATAGCGACCAGCACAGATACGCAGTATTTT | CASSSIATSTDTQYF
few | TRBJ2-1 | - | TRBV12-3/TRBV12-4 | TGTGCCAGCAGTTTCATACCTTTCAATGAGCAGTTCTTC | CASSFIPFNEQFF
many | TRBJ1-6 | - | TRBV6-5 | TGTGCCAGCAGTTACACCAGATACACCAATTCACCCCTCCACTTT | CASSYTRYTNSPLHF
few | TRBJ2-5 | TRBD2 | TRBV20-1 | TGCAGTGCGCAGCTAGCGGGGGGGTGGGAGACCCAGTACTTC | CSAQLAGGWETQYF
- | TRBJ1-2 | - | TRBV10-3 | TGTGCCATCAGTGATGGGTACGGGACACCCTATGGCTACACCTTC | CAISDGYGTPYGYTF
few | TRBJ2-7 | - | TRBV20-1 | TGCAGTGCTAGAGATTCCGGGGCACAATGGAGCGAGCAGTACTTC | CSARDSGAQWSEQYF
few | TRBJ2-2 | TRBD2 | TRBV6-1 | TGTGCCAGCAGGGTAGCGGGGGGCAGTGGGGAGCTGTTTTTT | CASRVAGGSGELFF
few | TRBJ2-3 | TRBD2 | TRBV6-1 | TGTGCCAGCGGGGAGGGCCGCACAGATACGCAGTATTTT | CASGEGRTDTQYF
- | TRBJ2-3 | - | TRBV10-3 | TGTGCCATCAGGAGCGGTGCTAGCACAGATACGCAGTATTTT | CAIRSGASTDTQYF
many | TRBJ1-5 | - | TRBV7-2 | TGTGCCAGCACTCCACGCGGCGGAGGGGAACAGCCCCAGCATTTT | CASTPRGGGEQPQHF
- | TRBJ2-3 | - | TRBV7-9 | TGTGCCAGCAGCCAGCCCCGACAAGGCACAGATACGCAGTATTTT | CASSQPRQGTDTQYF
- | TRBJ1-5 | - | TRBV7-2 | TGTGCCAGCAGCTTAGAGTTCCGGGACTGGGATCAGCCCCAGCATTTT | CASSLEFRDWDQPQHF
few | TRBJ1-2 | TRBD1 | TRBV5-1 | TGCGCCAGCAGCTTAAAGGGACAGGGACCGGGCTACACCTTC | CASSLKGQGPGYTF
few | TRBJ2-3 | TRBD2 | TRBV7-9 | TGTGCCAGCAGCTTAGAGGCTAGCGGGGGGTCCCAAGATACGCAGTATTTT | CASSLEASGGSQDTQYF
- | TRBJ1-5 | - | TRBV28 | TGTGCCAGCCGGCGACAGTATAGCAATCAGCCCCAGCATTTT | CASRRQYSNQPQHF
few | TRBJ2-1 | - | TRBV7-2 | TGTGCCAGCAGCTTAGCGACTAGACTCGGTGAGCAGTTCTTC | CASSLATRLGEQFF
- | TRBJ1-6 | - | TRBV20-1 | TGCAGTGCTAGACGACGGGCGGGGTTTGATTCACCCCTCCACTTT | CSARRRAGFDSPLHF
few | TRBJ2-1 | TRBD2 | TRBV9 | TGTGCCAGCAGCGTAGCCGGTAGCGGGGGACTTTACAATGAGCAGTTCTTC | CASSVAGSGGLYNEQFF
- | TRBJ1-2 | - | TRBV5-6 | TGTGCCAGCAGCTTGGCCTCGGCCGGGAGAGACTATGGCTACACCTTC | CASSLASAGRDYGYTF
few | TRBJ1-1 | TRBD1 | TRBV7-9 | TGTGCCAGCAGCCGGACAGGGGTAATGAACACTGAAGCTTTCTTT | CASSRTGVMNTEAFF
- | TRBJ1-2 | - | TRBV6-2/TRBV6-3 | TGTGCCAGCAGAAATGGACAGAGGGTCTATGGCTACACCTTC | CASRNGQRVYGYTF
- | TRBJ2-7 | TRBD2 | TRBV29-1 | TGCAGCGCTTGGTTTATAGGGACTAGCGCCACCAACCTGGTCTCCGAGCAGTACTTC | CSAWFIGTSATNLVSEQYF
- | TRBJ1-2 | - | TRBV11-2 | TGTGCCAGCAGCTTCGGGGTCGCAGGATCCGCTTTAAACTATGGCTACACCTTC | CASSFGVAGSALNYGYTF
- | TRBJ2-1 | - | TRBV11-2 | TGTGCCAGCAGCTCCCTGTTTGGGAGCTCCTACAATGAGCAGTTCTTC | CASSSLFGSSYNEQFF
few | TRBJ2-4 | - | TRBV20-1 | TGCAGTGCTATAGACAACTATTCTATAGCCAAAAACATTCAGTACTTC | CSAIDNYSIAKNIQYF
- | TRBJ1-4 | TRBD1 | TRBV11-2 | TGTGCCAGCAGCTGGGACAGCTCTAATGAAAAACTGTTTTTT | CASSWDSSNEKLFF
few | TRBJ2-3 | TRBD1 | TRBV10-3 | TGTGCCATCACCACGGGGGTTACAGGGGGCAGGACAGATACGCAGTATTTT | CAITTGVTGGRTDTQYF
many | TRBJ2-3 | - | TRBV4-2 | TGTGCCAGCAGCCAGGACTTCAGGGATACGCAGTATTTT | CASSQDFRDTQYF
- | TRBJ2-3 | TRBD2 | TRBV7-9 | TGTGCCAGCAGTCGACTAGCGGCCCGCACAGATACGCAGTATTTT | CASSRLAARTDTQYF
- | TRBJ1-4 | TRBD1 | TRBV5-1 | TGCGCCAGCAGCTTGGGTCCCGGACAGGAGAATGAAAAACTGTTTTTT | CASSLGPGQENEKLFF
- | TRBJ2-1 | - | TRBV5-1 | TGCGCCAGCAGCAAGGGGGGGAGATACAATGAGCAGTTCTTC | CASSKGGRYNEQFF
few | TRBJ1-3 | - | TRBV9 | TGTGCCAGCAGCGTAGCTCCTGGAAACACCATATATTTT | CASSVAPGNTIYF
many | TRBJ1-2 | TRBD1 | TRBV4-2 | TGTGCCAGCAGCCAGGTCGGGACAGGCGATAACTATGGCTACACCTTC | CASSQVGTGDNYGYTF
- | TRBJ1-2 | TRBD1 | TRBV12-3/TRBV12-4 | TGTGCCAGCACTCGAACAGGGGTCTATGGCTACACCTTC | CASTRTGVYGYTF
few | TRBJ1-5 | - | TRBV28 | TGTGCCAGCAGTTTATGGGAGGGTAATGACCCCCAGCATTTT | CASSLWEGNDPQHF
- | TRBJ2-1 | - | TRBV20-1 | TGCAGTGCTAGAGACGCGGCAGGCAATGAGCAGTTCTTC | CSARDAAGNEQFF
- | TRBJ1-4 | - | TRBV4-1 | TGCGCCAGCAGCCCCTGGACTGGCGAAAAACTGTTTTTT | CASSPWTGEKLFF
- | TRBJ1-5 | - | TRBV15 | TGTGCCACCAGCAGAGTCGGGGGGAAGGGTCAGCCCCAGCATTTT | CATSRVGGKGQPQHF
many | TRBJ2-1 | - | TRBV5-1 | TGCGCCAGCAGCTTCCAGGGGGGGAATGAGCAGTTCTTC | CASSFQGGNEQFF
- | TRBJ1-2 | - | TRBV11-2 | TGTGCCAGCACCCCATACACAAAGGGTGGCTACACCTTC | CASTPYTKGGYTF
few | TRBJ2-7 | TRBD2 | TRBV5-6 | TGTGCCAGCAGCCCCGGGACTAGCTTCTACGAGCAGTACTTC | CASSPGTSFYEQYF
- | TRBJ1-1 | - | TRBV19 | TGTGCCAGTAGTGGGATGGGCCTCTCGTTTGAAGCTTTCTTT | CASSGMGLSFEAFF
many | TRBJ1-2 | TRBD1 | TRBV7-8 | TGTGCCAGCAGCTCCGCCGGGACAGGTCATTATGGCTACACCTTC | CASSSAGTGHYGYTF
- | TRBJ1-4 | - | TRBV20-1 | TGCAGTGCTAGATCGCATCTTGAAAAACTGTTTTTT | CSARSHLEKLFF
few | TRBJ2-5 | TRBD2 | TRBV7-9 | TGTGCCAGCAGCCCAGGGAGGGCTAGCGGGGGGTCGGAGACCCAGTACTTC | CASSPGRASGGSETQYF